This T cell receptor (beta chain) was observed in a study of blood T cell repertoires in COVID-19 (dated by TCRdb to the early 2020s). Looking at the study overall: Samples covering the acute and convalescent phases of COVID-19 were provided by collaborators in the United States, Italy and Spain. The material from the prospective study consisted of cDNA or gDNA derived from T cells, B-cell-depleted T cells, or PBMCs. The repertoires were released in a freely available public database intended as a resource for research on the immune response to SARS-CoV-2. Samples were obtained from the ongoing ImmuneRACE study (first 160 participants) and from over 1,000 subjects provided by 6 global collaborators. Sample metadata almost always included a de-identified subject ID, COVID-19 status, age in years and sex. Where available, HLA class I and class II types were obtained from metadata supplied by the sample provider rather than from assay-based typing. The dataset comprised deeply sampled blood TCRbeta repertoires from subjects exposed to, actively infected with, or recovered from COVID-19. Results and caveats for the whole study, not just this receptor: How much clinical and demographic metadata was included differed by source and by participant, and the metadata was provided uncurated.

TCRbeta CDR3 regions were amplified from genomic DNA by means of the immunoSEQ Assay, a bias-controlled multiplex PCR. The authors processed their data as follows. Nucleated cell counts per sample were estimated from amplification of reference gene primers within the assay. Sequence reads were collapsed and filtered to measure the absolute abundance of every unique TCRbeta CDR3 rearrangement. Productive Simpson clonality was computed per sample as the square root of Simpson's diversity index over productive rearrangements. TCRdb mirrors the immuneACCESS table, restricted to in-frame sequences. Some clones are absent from its copies; in checked studies, under half trace to an unresolved V gene, and the reason for the others is unknown. V and J calls and clone size are copied from that table; D and trimming were computed from the DNA. The sample contains some 150,000 clones, 70% to 85% of them found a single time. The ten largest account for 7.2% of the sample.

Collaborating institutions collected whole blood in K2EDTA tubes following their own protocols. For TCRbeta analysis, collaborator samples were shipped as frozen whole blood, as isolated PBMCs, or as DNA extracted from either sample type. From its cysteine to its phenylalanine, the CDR3 spans 15 amino acids. The DNA shown is the 45-base CDR3, in frame from base 1. As encoded in the germline V gene (reference sequence), CDR1 is MNHEY while CDR2 is SMNVEV. V sheds 6 bases and J sheds 1 base, leaving 13 bases between their ends. Concerning this clone itself: The clone's antigen remains unknown. No much larger clone is present one base from it, and per-base qualities are unavailable.

The V and J genes are TRBV27 and TRBJ1-5; the D gene cannot be named for sure. Input material: peripheral blood. The TCR originated in a woman aged 45-60 years in a cohort sampled during active or convalescent COVID-19. The CDR3 corresponds to CASSPRRISNQPQHF. In nucleotides, the sequence is TGTGCCAGCAGCCCCCGGAGGATCAGCAATCAGCCCCAGCATTTT.